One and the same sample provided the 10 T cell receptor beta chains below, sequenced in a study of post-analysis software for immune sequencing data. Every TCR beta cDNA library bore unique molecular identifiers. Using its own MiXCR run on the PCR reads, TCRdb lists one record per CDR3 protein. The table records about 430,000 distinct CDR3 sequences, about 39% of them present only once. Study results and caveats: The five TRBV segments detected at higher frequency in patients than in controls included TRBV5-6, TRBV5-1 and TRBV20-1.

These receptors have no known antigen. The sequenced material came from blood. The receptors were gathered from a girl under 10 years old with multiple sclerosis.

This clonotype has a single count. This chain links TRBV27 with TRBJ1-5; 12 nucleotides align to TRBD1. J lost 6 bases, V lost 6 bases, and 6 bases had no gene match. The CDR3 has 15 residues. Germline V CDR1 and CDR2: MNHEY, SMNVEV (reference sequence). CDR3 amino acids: CASSTGTGGFQPQHF. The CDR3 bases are TGTGCCAGCAGCACCGGGACAGGGGGCTTTCAGCCCCAGCATTTT.

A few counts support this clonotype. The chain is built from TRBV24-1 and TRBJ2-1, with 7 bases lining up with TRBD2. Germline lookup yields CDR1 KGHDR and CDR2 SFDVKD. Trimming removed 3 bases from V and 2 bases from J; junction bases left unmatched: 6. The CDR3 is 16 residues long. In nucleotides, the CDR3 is TGTGCCACCAGTGATGGGGGGGGGTTTCCCTACAATGAGCAGTTCTTC. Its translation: CATSDGGGFPYNEQFF.

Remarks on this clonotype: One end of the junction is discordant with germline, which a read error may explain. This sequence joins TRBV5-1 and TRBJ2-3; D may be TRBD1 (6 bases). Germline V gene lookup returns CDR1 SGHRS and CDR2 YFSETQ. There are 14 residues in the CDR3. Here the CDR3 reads CASSLDRAADAQYF. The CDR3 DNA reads TGCGCCAGCAGCTTGGACAGGGCGGCAGATGCGCAGTATTTT.

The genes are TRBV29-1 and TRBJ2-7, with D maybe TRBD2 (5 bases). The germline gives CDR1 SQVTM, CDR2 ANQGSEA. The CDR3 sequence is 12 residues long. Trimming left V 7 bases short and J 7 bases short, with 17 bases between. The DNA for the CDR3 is TGCAGCGGTAGCTCCGGGAACAATGAGCAGTACTTC. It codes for CSGSSGNNEQYF.

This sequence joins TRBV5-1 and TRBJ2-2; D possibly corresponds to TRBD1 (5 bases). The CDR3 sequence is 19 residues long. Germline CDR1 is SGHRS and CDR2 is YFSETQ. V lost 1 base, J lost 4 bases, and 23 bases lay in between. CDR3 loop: CASSLIAGLLLVGTGELFF. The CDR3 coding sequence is TGCGCCAGCAGCTTGATAGCAGGGCTTCTGTTGGTGGGCACCGGGGAGCTGTTTTTT.

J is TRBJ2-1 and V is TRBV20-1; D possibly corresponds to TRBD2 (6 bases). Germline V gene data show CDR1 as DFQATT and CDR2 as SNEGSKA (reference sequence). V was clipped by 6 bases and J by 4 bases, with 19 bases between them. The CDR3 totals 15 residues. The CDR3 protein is CSARPRGTIYNEQFF. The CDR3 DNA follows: TGCAGTGCCAGACCGCGCGGGACCATTTACAATGAGCAGTTCTTC.

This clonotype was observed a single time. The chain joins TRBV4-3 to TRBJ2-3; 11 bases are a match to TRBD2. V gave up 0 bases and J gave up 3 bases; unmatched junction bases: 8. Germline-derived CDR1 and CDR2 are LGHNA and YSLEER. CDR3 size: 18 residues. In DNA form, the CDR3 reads TGCGCCAGCAGCCAAGATTTGGTTCTAGCGGGGGGAACAGATACGCAGTATTTT. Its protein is CASSQDLVLAGGTDTQYF.

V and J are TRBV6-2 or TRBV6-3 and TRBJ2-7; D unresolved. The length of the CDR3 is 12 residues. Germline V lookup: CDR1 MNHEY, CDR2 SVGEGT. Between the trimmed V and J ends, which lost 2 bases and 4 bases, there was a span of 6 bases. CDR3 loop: CASSYVGYEQYF. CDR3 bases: TGTGCCAGCAGTTACGTCGGATACGAGCAGTACTTC.

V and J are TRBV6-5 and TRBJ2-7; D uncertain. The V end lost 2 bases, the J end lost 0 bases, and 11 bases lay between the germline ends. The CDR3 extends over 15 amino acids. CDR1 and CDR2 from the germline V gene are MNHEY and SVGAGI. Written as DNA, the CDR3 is TGTGCCAGCAGTTACGCCAGGCAATCCTCCTACGAGCAGTACTTC. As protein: CASSYARQSSYEQYF.

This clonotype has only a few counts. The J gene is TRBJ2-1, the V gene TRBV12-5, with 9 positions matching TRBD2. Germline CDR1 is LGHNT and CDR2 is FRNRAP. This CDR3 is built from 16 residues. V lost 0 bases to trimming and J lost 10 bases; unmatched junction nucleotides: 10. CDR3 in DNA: TGTGCTAGTGGTTTGGTACTAGCGGGTCCGTACGGGGAGCAGTTCTTC. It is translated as CASGLVLAGPYGEQFF.